Detailed here is one T cell receptor (beta chain). Its binding antigen is unknown. No base-level quality is on record; no much larger clone is a single base apart. Donors formed part of the validation cohort, which comprised fewer than 150 subjects and was distinct from the first cohort of 690 or so subjects. Libraries were made using the immunoSEQ multiplex PCR assay. Turning to the authors' computational methods: To diagnose cytomegalovirus status from the catalog of TCR beta chain sequences, a statistical classification framework was built. The clones in this table, taken by TCRdb from immuneACCESS, are in-frame only. Not every clone is retained; where verified, under half of the shortfall comes from an unresolved V gene, and the cause of the rest is unknown. V and J calls and clone size are given by that table; D and trimming were obtained from the DNA. The sample records about 270,000 clones, 80% to 90% of which are singletons. The ten largest clones capture less than 1.2% of the sample.

The source of the sample is a study of cytomegalovirus exposure and HLA in healthy donors (dated by TCRdb to the late 2010s). The study in broad terms: According to a later analysis, one platform produced both the approximately 110 validation repertoires and the 666 repertoires of the first cohort. The study aimed to test whether cataloging public T cell receptors could reveal signatures of past pathogen exposure. Besides the first cohort of around 700 subjects, a separate validation cohort made up of 120 or so different subjects was used. The study combined high-throughput TCR immunosequencing, statistical association of individual TCRs with disease status, and machine learning to predict cytomegalovirus infection status.

What the research found in general, with its limitations: The validation cohort had no HLA typing available for a later analysis, so co-occurrence within that cohort was assessed over all 120 or so repertoires. Across donors, most TCR sequences were observed very rarely, whereas some public TCRs were present in many individuals. The classifier was reported to diagnose cytomegalovirus status with high specificity and sensitivity in both the original cohort and the validation cohort. It was suggested by the authors that the approach could potentially be generalized to other disease states and immunological phenotypes. Of the cluster scores, approximately 94% were above 0 in a later analysis, which found that TCRs clustered in the first cohort also tended to co-occur in the 90 to 150 validation repertoires. A few of the identified cytomegalovirus-associated TCR beta chains were confirmed in vitro to be specific for cytomegalovirus antigens. In the study, approximately 160 TCR beta chains were listed as associated with cytomegalovirus.

The sequencing input was PBMCs. The source of this sequence is a woman aged 18-29 years in good health and CMV-seronegative.

The sequenced DNA is TGTGCCAGCAGCAGACAGACGATCCTCTACAATGAGCAGTTCTTC. Its translation is CASSRQTILYNEQFF. The sequence joins TRBV11-3 to TRBJ2-1; the D segment could be TRBD1, given 5 matching bases. Cut back by 5 bases and 3 bases, the V and J ends lie 14 bases apart. Including the terminal cysteine and phenylalanine, the CDR3 comprises 15 residues. Solely the CDR3 DNA is kept, with 45 bases framed from the first base. According to the germline V gene, CDR1 reads SGHNT and CDR2 reads YENEEA.